Listed below are T cell receptor beta chains from one sample, sequenced in a study of blood T cell repertoires in COVID-19. TCRdb's copy holds only in-frame clones and misses some; the assay was immunoSEQ multiplex PCR. Seen here are over 150,000 clones, about 88% observed once, and the top ten hold about a sixth. What was sequenced was peripheral blood. The receptor set was obtained from a man between 45 and 60 years old with COVID-19, enrolled during active disease. The conserved cysteine and the conserved F or W are not part of the CDR3 here. The order of the fields is V gene, CDR3 protein.

V gene: TRBV6-5
CDR3 protein: ASSPRTGNTEAF

V gene: TRBV18
CDR3 protein: ASSPRTSGGANTGELF

V gene: TRBV7-3
CDR3 protein: ASSLSRQGATGELF

V gene: TRBV7-2
CDR3 protein: ASRAGMGRRGDTQY

V gene: TRBV6-5
CDR3 protein: ATKQGRTEAF

V gene: TRBV3-1/TRBV3-2
CDR3 protein: ASSQVSVRQF

V gene: TRBV25-1
CDR3 protein: ASSEFIQGVAGNTIY

V gene: TRBV5-6
CDR3 protein: ASRAGLLTEAF

V gene: TRBV5-4
CDR3 protein: ASSLEGARRAF

V gene: TRBV5-6
CDR3 protein: ASSPPGLARQETQY

V gene: TRBV6-1
CDR3 protein: ASSEFSGTGGRGYT

V gene: TRBV27
CDR3 protein: ASSSLTSGGAYEQY

V gene: TRBV7-2
CDR3 protein: ASSLYSGSNTGELF

V gene: TRBV5-6
CDR3 protein: ASSLAGGNEKLF

V gene: TRBV6-1
CDR3 protein: ASSEGVAGWNEQF

V gene: TRBV30
CDR3 protein: AWSVLDPRGEQF

V gene: TRBV5-1
CDR3 protein: ASSSGTADTQY

V gene: TRBV20-1
CDR3 protein: SASALAGRTDTQY

V gene: TRBV9
CDR3 protein: ASSNPTQETQY

V gene: TRBV3-1/TRBV3-2
CDR3 protein: ASSQGLGLGANVLT

V gene: TRBV19
CDR3 protein: ASSTPRSNQPQH

V gene: TRBV5-1
CDR3 protein: ASSLASSGYTDTQY

V gene: TRBV3-1/TRBV3-2
CDR3 protein: ASSQGRSTDTQY

V gene: TRBV6-6
CDR3 protein: ASQTGVGDGYT

V gene: TRBV9
CDR3 protein: ASSVGGVVDTQY

V gene: TRBV11-2
CDR3 protein: ASSPQGDTQY

V gene: TRBV7-2
CDR3 protein: ASSLNPLDRAEQY

V gene: TRBV7-2
CDR3 protein: ATNSFNMNTIY

V gene: TRBV18
CDR3 protein: ASSPSAGPTDTQY

V gene: TRBV7-3
CDR3 protein: ASSTGGLNNEQF

V gene: TRBV19
CDR3 protein: ASTLGGGRYGYT

V gene: TRBV29-1
CDR3 protein: SVGDSSETQY

V gene: TRBV10-3
CDR3 protein: AISESGGGSGVQETQY

V gene: TRBV2
CDR3 protein: ASSRDRGNKYEQY

V gene: TRBV10-3
CDR3 protein: AIRAGTDNSPLH

V gene: TRBV24-1
CDR3 protein: ATSDPNTGIYGYT

V gene: TRBV18
CDR3 protein: ASSFYSGRGSYNEQF

V gene: TRBV5-4
CDR3 protein: ASSLGGGGANTGELF

V gene: TRBV9
CDR3 protein: ASSPQGQAYEQY

V gene: TRBV5-1
CDR3 protein: ASSPGLEGRNEQF

V gene: TRBV14
CDR3 protein: ASSQALRLAGAVNEQF

V gene: TRBV13
CDR3 protein: ASSLSTLGLVRTGELF

V gene: TRBV12-3/TRBV12-4
CDR3 protein: AISTEGSPLH

V gene: TRBV7-8
CDR3 protein: ASSPRFTPLAGNTDTQY

V gene: TRBV7-9
CDR3 protein: ASSISGTSGANEKLF

V gene: TRBV30
CDR3 protein: AWRTLNYNEQF

V gene: TRBV3-1/TRBV3-2
CDR3 protein: ASSQDFRQETQY

V gene: TRBV5-8
CDR3 protein: ASSAADSANYGYT

V gene: TRBV30
CDR3 protein: AWSGGATNEKLF

V gene: TRBV5-4
CDR3 protein: ASSLAKQGPGEKLF

V gene: TRBV7-2
CDR3 protein: ASSLAVSGISYGYT

V gene: TRBV6-6
CDR3 protein: ASSLRDGSYNEQF

V gene: TRBV9
CDR3 protein: ASSPGVVLGDRGNPDTQY

V gene: TRBV3-1/TRBV3-2
CDR3 protein: ASSQATSGSPYEQY

V gene: TRBV19
CDR3 protein: ASSRQGKGFRNTEAF